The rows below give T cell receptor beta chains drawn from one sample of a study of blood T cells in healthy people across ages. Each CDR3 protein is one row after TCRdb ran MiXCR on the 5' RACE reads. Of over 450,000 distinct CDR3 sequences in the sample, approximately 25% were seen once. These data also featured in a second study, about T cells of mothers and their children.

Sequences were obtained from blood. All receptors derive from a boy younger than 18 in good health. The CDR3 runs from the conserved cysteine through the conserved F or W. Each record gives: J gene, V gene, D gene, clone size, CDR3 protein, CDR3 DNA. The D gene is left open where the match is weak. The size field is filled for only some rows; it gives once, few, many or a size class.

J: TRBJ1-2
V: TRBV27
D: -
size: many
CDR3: CASSPLGYGYTF
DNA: TGTGCCAGCAGTCCCCTAGGCTATGGCTACACCTTC

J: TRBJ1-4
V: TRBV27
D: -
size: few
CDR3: CASTPGQPNEKLFF
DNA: TGTGCCAGCACCCCCGGACAGCCCAATGAAAAACTGTTTTTT

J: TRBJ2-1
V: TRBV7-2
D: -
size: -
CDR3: CASSLVTSNEQFF
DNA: TGTGCCAGCAGCTTAGTGACTAGCAATGAGCAGTTCTTC

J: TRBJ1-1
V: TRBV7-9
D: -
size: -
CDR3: CASRLQDNTEAFF
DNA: TGTGCCAGCAGACTTCAGGACAACACTGAAGCTTTCTTT

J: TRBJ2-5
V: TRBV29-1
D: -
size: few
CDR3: CSVDIGSPQETQYF
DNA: TGCAGCGTTGATATCGGTTCCCCACAAGAGACCCAGTACTTC

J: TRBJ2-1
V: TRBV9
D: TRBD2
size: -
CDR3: CASSDSGSPHEQFF
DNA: TGTGCCAGCAGCGACAGCGGGAGCCCGCATGAGCAGTTCTTC

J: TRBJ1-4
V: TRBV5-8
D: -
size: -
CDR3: CASSLDQGGEKLFF
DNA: TGTGCCAGCAGCTTGGATCAGGGTGGGGAAAAACTGTTTTTT

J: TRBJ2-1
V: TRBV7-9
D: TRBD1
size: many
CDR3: CASSPTGVVSYNEQFF
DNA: TGTGCCAGCAGCCCTACAGGGGTCGTCTCCTACAATGAGCAGTTCTTC

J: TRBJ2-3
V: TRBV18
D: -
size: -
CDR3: CASLGEAATDTQYF
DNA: TGTGCCAGCTTGGGGGAGGCTGCAACAGATACGCAGTATTTT

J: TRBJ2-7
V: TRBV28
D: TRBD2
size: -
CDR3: CASTVGLADSYEQYF
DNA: TGTGCCAGCACCGTGGGACTAGCGGACTCCTACGAGCAGTACTTC

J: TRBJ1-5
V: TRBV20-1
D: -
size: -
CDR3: CSATQWGLEPQHF
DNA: TGCAGTGCTACGCAGTGGGGGCTGGAGCCCCAGCATTTT

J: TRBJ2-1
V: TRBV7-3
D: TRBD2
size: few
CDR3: CASSSKGLAGALVSLDEQFF
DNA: TGTGCCAGCAGCTCGAAAGGACTAGCGGGAGCGTTAGTGTCTCTGGATGAGCAGTTCTTC

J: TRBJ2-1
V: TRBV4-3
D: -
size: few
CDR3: CASSPQVGGRVFSSSYNEQFF
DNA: TGCGCCAGCAGCCCTCAAGTGGGAGGAAGGGTCTTTTCCAGCTCCTACAATGAGCAGTTCTTC

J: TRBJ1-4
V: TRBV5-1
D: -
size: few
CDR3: CASSLWPEGEKLFF
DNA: TGCGCCAGCAGCTTGTGGCCAGAGGGTGAAAAACTGTTTTTT

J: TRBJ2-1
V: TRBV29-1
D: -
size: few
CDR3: CSVADTYNEQFF
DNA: TGCAGCGTTGCAGACACGTACAATGAGCAGTTCTTC

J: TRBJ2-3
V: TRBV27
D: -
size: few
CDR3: CASSIPSTDTQYF
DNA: TGTGCCAGCAGTATCCCAAGCACAGATACGCAGTATTTT

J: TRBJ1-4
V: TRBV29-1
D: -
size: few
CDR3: CSARGSPATNEKLFF
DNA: TGCAGCGCCCGAGGCAGTCCTGCAACTAATGAAAAACTGTTTTTT

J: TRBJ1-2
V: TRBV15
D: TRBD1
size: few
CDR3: CATSRGPGQDYGYTF
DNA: TGTGCCACCAGCAGAGGCCCGGGACAGGACTATGGCTACACCTTC

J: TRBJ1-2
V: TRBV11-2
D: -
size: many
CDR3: CASSASTGRGGYGYTF
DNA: TGTGCCAGCAGCGCCAGTACGGGGAGGGGCGGCTATGGCTACACCTTC

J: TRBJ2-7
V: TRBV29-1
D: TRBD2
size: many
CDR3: CSVSSGRFEQYF
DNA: TGCAGCGTGAGTAGCGGGAGATTCGAGCAGTACTTC